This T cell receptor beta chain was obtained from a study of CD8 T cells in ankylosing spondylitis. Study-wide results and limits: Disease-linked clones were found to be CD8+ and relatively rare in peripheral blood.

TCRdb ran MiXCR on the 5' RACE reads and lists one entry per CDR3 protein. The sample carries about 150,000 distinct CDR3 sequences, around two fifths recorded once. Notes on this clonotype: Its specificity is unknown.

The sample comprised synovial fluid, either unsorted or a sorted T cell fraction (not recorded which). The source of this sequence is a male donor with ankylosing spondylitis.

The CDR3 bases are TGTGCCAGCAGTTGGGGGCGGGAATACGAGCAGTACTTC. Translating gives CASSWGREYEQYF. The genes are TRBV12-3 or TRBV12-4 and TRBJ2-7; D may be TRBD1 or TRBD2 (6 bases each). V gave up 4 bases and J gave up 4 bases, with 11 bases separating them. This CDR3 comprises 13 residues.